These T cell receptor beta chains were read from a single sample in a study of a mutant IDH1 vaccine in newly diagnosed glioma. Libraries were prepared by immunoSEQ multiplex PCR; TCRdb keeps only in-frame clonotypes and omits some of them. This sample yields roughly 99,000 clones, of which approximately 90% are seen a single time; under 0.65% belongs to the top ten. This sample comprised PBMCs, obtained from a glioma patient treated with radiotherapy, temozolomide or both. The source is a woman between 50 and 59 years old with glioma. Both conserved end residues are part of each CDR3. The D gene is left open where the match is weak. Some rows have no size entry. The others give once, few or many, or a class for an expanded clone.

size	V	D	J	DNA	CDR3
.	TRBV2	.	TRBJ1-1	TGTGCCAGCAGTGCCCGGGACTCGAACACTGAAGCTTTCTTT	CASSARDSNTEAFF
.	TRBV28	.	TRBJ1-5	TGTGCCAGCAGTTCCCTTGGTGATCAGCCCCAGCATTTT	CASSSLGDQPQHF
.	TRBV9	.	TRBJ2-5	TGTGCCAGCAGCGTACTCGGGGGCCCAGAGACCCAGTACTTC	CASSVLGGPETQYF
.	TRBV5-6	.	TRBJ2-7	TGTGCCAGCAGCTGGATCGGGACAAAAAGCTCCTACGAGCAGTACTTC	CASSWIGTKSSYEQYF
.	TRBV7-8	.	TRBJ2-5	TGTGCCAGCAGCACCGCCCGATGGGGAGAGACCCAGTACTTC	CASSTARWGETQYF
.	TRBV6-5	TRBD1	TRBJ2-7	TGTGCCAGCAGTTCCGGACAGGGGATGAACGAGCAGTACTTC	CASSSGQGMNEQYF
.	TRBV11-2	.	TRBJ2-1	TGTGCCAGCAGCTTGTGGGGTTCTGAGCAGTTCTTC	CASSLWGSEQFF
.	TRBV6-1	.	TRBJ2-7	TGTGCCAGCAGTGAGTACCGGGATATCTACGAGCAGTACTTC	CASSEYRDIYEQYF
once	TRBV6-5	.	TRBJ2-2	TGTGCCAGCAGGCAATTGGGCAGCCTTACCGGGGAGCTGTTTTTT	CASRQLGSLTGELFF
.	TRBV30	.	TRBJ1-1	TGTGCCTGGAGTGTTACGGGGACTGAAGCTTTCTTT	CAWSVTGTEAFF
.	TRBV28	TRBD2	TRBJ2-1	TGTGCCAGCACCCCTTACCCAGCGGGAGGGAGGGATGAGCAGTTCTTC	CASTPYPAGGRDEQFF
.	TRBV7-9	.	TRBJ1-5	TGTGCCAGCAGCTTAGCGGGGGATCAGCCCCAGCATTTT	CASSLAGDQPQHF
once	TRBV6-6	TRBD1	TRBJ2-3	TGTGCCAGCAGTTACATGGACAGGAGCACAGATACGCAGTATTTT	CASSYMDRSTDTQYF
.	TRBV5-4	TRBD2	TRBJ2-2	TGTGCCAGCAGCTTGACGGGAGGCTTAACCGGGGAGCTGTTTTTT	CASSLTGGLTGELFF
.	TRBV5-6	.	TRBJ2-7	TGTGCCAGCAGCTTTCTTCGGCAGGGGAGTTACGAGCAGTACTTC	CASSFLRQGSYEQYF
.	TRBV7-8	TRBD1	TRBJ2-7	TGTGCCAGCCGTACCGGACAGGGACGAGACGAGCAGTACTTC	CASRTGQGRDEQYF
.	TRBV18	.	TRBJ1-1	TGTGCCAGCTCATCGGGGTTGAACACTGAAGCTTTCTTT	CASSSGLNTEAFF
.	TRBV6-5	.	TRBJ2-7	TGTGCCAGCAGTTACTCCCACGGGTACGAGCAGTACTTC	CASSYSHGYEQYF
.	TRBV7-3	.	TRBJ2-1	TGTGCCAGCAGCTTGGCCCCTGGCTCCTACAATGAGCAGTTCTTC	CASSLAPGSYNEQFF
.	TRBV5-4	TRBD1	TRBJ1-2	TGTGCCAGCAGCTTAGGGGCTCAGACAGGGGGGGATGGCTACACCTTC	CASSLGAQTGGDGYTF
.	TRBV5-1	.	TRBJ2-5	TGCGCCAGCAGCATTGCGGGACAGCAAGAGACCCAGTACTTC	CASSIAGQQETQYF
.	TRBV10-3	TRBD1	TRBJ2-2	TGTGCCATCAGTTTCACAGGGGCGACCGGGGAGCTGTTTTTT	CAISFTGATGELFF
.	TRBV7-9	TRBD2	TRBJ2-7	TGTGCCAGCAGCTCAGACCTAGCGGCAGCCTACGAGCAGTACTTC	CASSSDLAAAYEQYF
.	TRBV19	TRBD1	TRBJ2-7	TGTGCCAGTAACGAGGGGGCCTCCTACGAGCAGTACTTC	CASNEGASYEQYF
few	TRBV5-6	.	TRBJ1-1	TGTGCCAGCAGCGTTTGGGTTACTGAAGCTTTCTTT	CASSVWVTEAFF
.	TRBV5-1	TRBD1	TRBJ1-3	TGCGCCAGCAGCCCACAGGGGATTGGAAACACCATATATTTT	CASSPQGIGNTIYF
.	TRBV7-6	.	TRBJ2-1	TGTGCCAGCAGCTTCGGGGAGCGGGAGCAGTTCTTC	CASSFGEREQFF
.	TRBV28	.	TRBJ1-1	TGTGCCAGCAGTTCGGGGGGCAGGGGGAACACTGAAGCTTTCTTT	CASSSGGRGNTEAFF
.	TRBV6-4	TRBD2	TRBJ2-1	TGTGCCAGCAGTGCGGGGACTAGCGGGAGTCCTGAGCAGTTCTTC	CASSAGTSGSPEQFF
.	TRBV9	TRBD2	TRBJ2-2	TGTGCCAGCAGCGTAGAGCTAGCGGGATGGGCACCCGGGGAGCTGTTTTTT	CASSVELAGWAPGELFF
.	TRBV6-5	TRBD1	TRBJ2-7	TGTGCCAGCGTAGGACAGGGGTACTACGAGCAGTACTTC	CASVGQGYYEQYF
.	TRBV7-7	TRBD1	TRBJ2-5	TGTGCTAGCAGCCTCGGACAGGGAAAGACCCAGTACTTC	CASSLGQGKTQYF